The 5 T cell receptor beta chains in this list originate from one sample, sequenced in a study of T cell repertoires in cytomegalovirus infection. TCRdb reanalysed the reads using MiXCR and keeps one entry per CDR3 protein. The repertoire includes 150,000 to 200,000 distinct CDR3 sequences, about a tenth of them detected once, and about 4.2% sits in the top ten. Sequences were obtained from PBMCs. These receptors were taken from a human donor in good health (CMV status not recorded). Some clones in this sample may be carry-over from other donors' samples.

This clonotype came up a few times. The chain employs TRBV18 and TRBJ1-1; D is unresolved. The V and J ends lost 3 bases and 0 bases respectively, with 8 bases between them. The germline V gene has CDR1 KGHSH and CDR2 LQKENI. This CDR3 comprises 14 residues. CDR3 nucleotide sequence: TGTGCCAGCTCACCTGGCAGATTGAACACTGAAGCTTTCTTT. Amino acid sequence: CASSPGRLNTEAFF.

This chain uses TRBV2 with TRBJ2-7, with D possibly matching TRBD1 (6 bases). CDR3 size: 15 residues. From germline, CDR1 is SNHLY and CDR2 FYNNEI. V shed 0 bases and J shed 5 bases, with 14 bases lying between them. The CDR3 nucleotides read TGTGCCAGCAGTGAAGCGCAGGGGCCCTACGACGAGCAGTACTTC. This codes for CASSEAQGPYDEQYF.

Many counts were recorded for this clonotype. The chain employs TRBV27 and TRBJ2-4; TRBD1 is a possible D gene (5 bases). Per germline, CDR1 MNHEY and CDR2 SMNVEV (reference sequence). The CDR3 is 13 amino acids. V was cut by 4 bases and J by 2 bases, with 6 bases left in between. CDR3 residues: CASSSGSKNIQYF. In nucleotides, the CDR3 is TGTGCCAGCAGTTCAGGGTCCAAAAACATTCAGTACTTC.

This clonotype was detected ten times or more. This chain links TRBV28 with TRBJ2-1; 9 bases line up with TRBD2. The CDR3 covers 14 residues. After removal of 6 bases from V and 6 bases from J, the junction contained 6 bases not matched to a gene. Germline assignment: CDR1 MDHEN and CDR2 SYDVKM. CDR3 protein: CASSPPGLANEQFF. CDR3 nucleotide sequence: TGTGCCAGCAGCCCCCCGGGACTAGCCAATGAGCAGTTCTTC. Full variable domain (outside the CDR3, taken from reference TRBV28 and TRBJ2-1): DVKVTQSSRYLVKRTGEKVFLECVQDMDHENMFWYRQDPGLGLRLIYFSYDVKMKEKGDIPEGYSVSREKKERFSLILESASTNQTSMYLCASSPPGLANEQFFGPGTRLTVL.

The chain recombines TRBV20-1 with TRBJ1-2; D is uncertain. The CDR3 sequence is 13 residues long. The V end was cut by 4 bases, the J end by 7 bases, with 16 bases between. In germline, CDR1 is DFQATT, CDR2 SNEGSKA (reference sequence). Here the CDR3 reads CSATLSEASGYTF. The CDR3 region has the DNA TGCAGTGCTACGCTGTCGGAGGCCAGTGGCTACACCTTC.